The clone carrying this TCR beta chain was observed many times. The antigen is unknown. A junction end diverges from the germline sequence, so it may reflect a read error. Alongside a J-beta primer mix, a sample-barcoded 5' primer served in a second PCR lasting about 7 to 11 cycles. TCRdb reanalysed the 5' RACE reads using MiXCR and keeps one entry per CDR3 protein. The data show 550,000 to 700,000 distinct CDR3 sequences, with 25% to 30% seen just once and roughly 18% held by the top ten. CDR1 and CDR2 from the germline V gene are LGHNA and YSLEER. This CDR3 has 13 amino acids. These data come from a study of blood T cells in healthy people across ages. Study in general: Using template switching, researchers captured about one barcoded beta molecule for each two T cells. Study outcomes and limitations: More naive CD4+ cells and higher diversity marked long-lived donors relative to aged donors. The unsorted PBMCs prevented any conclusive comparison of naive versus antigen-experienced cells.

This sequence originates from a woman in her 70s in good health. The chain carries TRBV4-3 and TRBJ1-1; the D is unclear. The sequencing input was blood. DNA for the CDR3: TGTGCCAGCAGCCAAGTTGGGAACACTGAAGCTTTCTTT. Its translation: CASSQVGNTEAFF.